These T cell receptor beta chains were read from a single sample in a study of response to subunit inactivated influenza vaccine. TCRdb reanalysed the RT-PCR reads using MiXCR and keeps one entry per CDR3 protein. Of hundreds of thousands of distinct CDR3 sequences in the sample, about an eighth were seen once. The sequencing used PBMCs from blood, collected on the day of vaccination. All receptors come from a middle-aged man who received an inactivated influenza vaccine. The CDR3 runs from the conserved cysteine through the conserved F or W. The D gene is left open where the match is weak.

cdr3_aa d_call j_call v_call
CASTPPGSLKNIQYF NA TRBJ2-4 TRBV2
CASSDAPVRGYTF NA TRBJ1-2 TRBV6-6
CASSLGVGRGGQNEQFF TRBD2 TRBJ2-1 TRBV7-6
CATTLQGGNTIYF NA TRBJ1-3 TRBV15
CSGSFSGSQETQYF TRBD2 TRBJ2-5 TRBV20-1
CASSYATGSSYEQYF TRBD1 TRBJ2-7 TRBV28
CASSFFGDSPYEAFF TRBD1 TRBJ1-1 TRBV5-5
CASSLVRVLQETQYF NA TRBJ2-5 TRBV7-2
CASSNSYNQPQHF NA TRBJ1-5 TRBV10-2
CSVVGAWEQYF NA TRBJ2-7 TRBV29-1
CASSPSFREGQYF NA TRBJ2-7 TRBV7-2
CSVEPGSNYGYTF NA TRBJ1-2 TRBV29-1
CASSLVWVSTGDTEAFF TRBD1 TRBJ1-1 TRBV7-9
CASSIQGGETQYF NA TRBJ2-5 TRBV7-9
CASSQDPGRKSQYF NA TRBJ2-5 TRBV18
CASSISRLAGSYEQYF TRBD2 TRBJ2-7 TRBV19
CASSLDWTNEQYF NA TRBJ2-7 TRBV7-2
CASSPPGLAGPNEQFF TRBD2 TRBJ2-1 TRBV4-2
CASSLDLGEKLFF NA TRBJ1-4 TRBV7-9
CSATRSQGRSPLHF NA TRBJ1-6 TRBV20-1
CATSSRQTLYSGYEQYF NA TRBJ2-7 TRBV15
CAISGQKYGYTF NA TRBJ1-2 TRBV10-3
CASSFQGAEAFF TRBD1 TRBJ1-1 TRBV12-3/TRBV12-4
CASSETSYGYTF NA TRBJ1-2 TRBV2
CASRVAGYNEQFF TRBD2 TRBJ2-1 TRBV6-2/TRBV6-3
CASSLPWSNEQFF NA TRBJ2-1 TRBV11-2
CSARSPRRDTQYF NA TRBJ2-3 TRBV20-1
CSAPRLTLIYNEQFF NA TRBJ2-1 TRBV20-1
CASSLRWGDTEAFF NA TRBJ1-1 TRBV11-2
CASSPRISTGRLESSPLHF TRBD1 TRBJ1-6 TRBV7-6
CASRQTGGTDTQYF TRBD1 TRBJ2-3 TRBV28
CASSQDWGLGQAYEQYF TRBD1 TRBJ2-7 TRBV4-1
CASSLPMGQETQYF NA TRBJ2-5 TRBV7-9
CASSPGRAETQYF NA TRBJ2-5 TRBV3-1
CASSTQGQGRETQYF TRBD1 TRBJ2-5 TRBV28